The entry that follows covers one T cell receptor beta chain sequence. Its antigen remains unknown. The data originate from a study of cytomegalovirus exposure and HLA in healthy donors. Trimming cost V 4 bases and J 5 bases; bases outside gene matches: 14. Germline assignment: CDR1 SGHAT and CDR2 FQNNGV. The CDR3 sequence is 18 residues long. Study findings and constraints: Near-uniform donor sequencing depth was presumed by presence/absence analyses. An analysis was carried out later, and it reportedly showed fewer N-insertions in an Asian-associated ancestry cluster than the 666-donor mean. With high specificity and sensitivity, the classifier reportedly diagnosed cytomegalovirus status.

Donors were ostensibly healthy at sampling, although undocumented immune exposures were probable. Researchers ran the PCR with 60 Vbeta and 13 Jbeta primers. Profiled with immunoSEQ multiplex PCR; TCRdb holds only in-frame clones, not every one. The table includes about 110,000 clones, 65% detected once. The V and J genes are TRBV11-2 and TRBJ2-5, with 12 positions matching TRBD2. The sample consisted of PBMCs. The receptor comes from a man younger than 45 in good health and CMV-seropositive. The CDR3 is CASSSGGLAGGLSETQYF. CDR3 sequence (DNA): TGTGCCAGCAGCTCCGGCGGGCTAGCGGGGGGGTTGTCGGAGACCCAGTACTTC.